The 29 T cell receptor beta chains below were found in one sample sequenced in a study of vaccination effects on CD4 cells after COVID-19. Some clones are missing from TCRdb's copy, which holds only in-frame ones; the method was immunoSEQ multiplex PCR. The table shows roughly 23,000 clones, with approximately 72% occurring only once. These receptors' antigens are unknown. Sequencing was preceded by expansion of antigen-specific CD4+ T cells with viral peptide pools in the ViraFEST assay. Cultured cells yielded isolated CD4+ T cells after less than 11 days. Participants were vaccinated with two doses of either the BNT162b2 or mRNA-1273 vaccine. Source: CD4+ T cells from PBMCs cultured with HCoV-NL63 spike peptides, taken after COVID-19 vaccination. Receptor source: a human donor who received a COVID-19 vaccine.

V usage is TRBV27 and J usage is TRBJ2-7, with D tentatively TRBD1 or TRBD2 (6 bases each). The V gene lost 10 bases and the J gene lost 3 bases, with 16 bases spanning the gap. The CDR3 covers 13 residues. Germline values: CDR1 MNHEY, CDR2 SMNVEV (reference sequence). CDR3 amino acids: CATQGGGVYEQYF. In DNA, the CDR3 is TGTGCCACCCAAGGGGGAGGAGTCTACGAGCAGTACTTC.

Turning to this clone: A junction end diverges from the germline sequence, so it may reflect a read error. The V and J genes are TRBV7-9 and TRBJ2-5; TRBD1 is a possible D gene (7 bases). Germline CDR1 and CDR2: SEHNR and FQNEAQ (reference sequence). This CDR3 is 16 amino acids long. The CDR3: CASSSPGGGGATTPNF. In nucleotides, the CDR3 is TGTGCCAGCAGCTCCCCCGGTGGAGGGGGCGCGACCACCCCGAACTTC.

The rearrangement joins TRBV25-1 to TRBJ2-2; D uncertain. Between the trimmed V and J ends, which lost 4 bases and 2 bases, there was a span of 5 bases. CDR1 and CDR2 from the germline V gene are MGHDK and SYGVNS. The CDR3 length is 13 residues. The DNA of the CDR3 is TGTGCCAGCAGTGGAGACAACACCGGGGAGCTGTTTTTT. It yields the protein CASSGDNTGELFF.

The V call is TRBV14, the J call TRBJ2-5; 13 bases map to TRBD2. Germline trimming cut 4 bases from V and 4 bases from J; bases unmatched to any gene: 0. Looked up from germline, CDR1 is SGHDN and CDR2 is FVKESK. This CDR3 spans 14 amino acids. In DNA, the CDR3 is TGTGCCAGCAGCCGGACTAGCGGGGGAGAGACCCAGTACTTC. Translating it yields CASSRTSGGETQYF.

V is TRBV19 and J is TRBJ2-4; D is possibly TRBD1 (5 bases). With 0 bases removed from V and 4 bases from J, the gap between germline ends came to 13 bases. The germline V gene has CDR1 LNHDA and CDR2 SQIVND (reference sequence). The CDR3 loop spans 16 amino acids. The CDR3 loop is CASSIDRMRQKNIQYF. The CDR3 DNA reads as TGTGCCAGTAGTATAGATAGAATGAGACAGAAAAACATTCAGTACTTC.

V usage is TRBV5-1 and J usage is TRBJ1-3, with 10 positions matching TRBD1. With V trimmed by 3 bases and J by 6 bases, 15 bases remained unmatched. The germline V gene has CDR1 SGHRS and CDR2 YFSETQ. The CDR3 totals 18 residues. The DNA for the CDR3 is TGCGCCAGCAGCTCACTCTCCCCGACAGGGGGCCCGGAAAACACCATATATTTT. Its protein product is CASSSLSPTGGPENTIYF.

This chain uses TRBV4-2 with TRBJ2-7, with 7 bases fitting TRBD2. The germline V gene has CDR1 LGHNA and CDR2 YNFKEQ. V shed 0 bases, J shed 2 bases, and the junction held 7 bases outside the gene matches. The CDR3 contains 16 residues. The CDR3 DNA is TGTGCCAGCAGCCAAGATGGATCGGGGAGGGCCTACGAGCAGTACTTC. This translates into CASSQDGSGRAYEQYF.

The CDR3 DNA is TGTGCCAGCAGCGTAGATTTAGGGTACGGGGAGCTGTTTTTT. Its translation is CASSVDLGYGELFF. The chain combines TRBV9 with TRBJ2-2; no definite D call. CDR3 size: 14 residues. V was cut by 0 bases and J by 7 bases, with 10 bases left in between. The germline gives CDR1 SGDLS, CDR2 YYNGEE.

The rearrangement joins TRBV19 to TRBJ2-7, with 12 bases that match TRBD2. The V and J ends lost 4 bases and 6 bases, in that order; junction bases with no gene match: 10. CDR1 and CDR2 (germline): LNHDA, SQIVND (reference sequence). This CDR3 is built from 16 residues. The CDR3 sequence is CASSTPLLAGGLEQYF. The CDR3 DNA is TGTGCCAGTAGTACCCCCCTTCTAGCGGGGGGGCTCGAGCAGTACTTC.

This chain joins TRBV19 and TRBJ1-5; D not resolved. The CDR3 has 12 residues. Germline assignment: CDR1 LNHDA and CDR2 SQIVND (reference sequence). Between the trimmed V and J ends, which lost 0 bases and 4 bases, there was a span of 1 base. The CDR3 protein is CASSIENQPQHF. In nucleotides, the CDR3 is TGTGCCAGTAGTATAGAAAATCAGCCCCAGCATTTT.

This clone was found a few times. This chain links TRBV7-9 with TRBJ1-4; D call uncertain. V lost 1 base and J 2 bases, leaving 11 bases between the germline ends. The CDR3 has 16 residues. CDR1 SEHNR and CDR2 FQNEAQ come from the germline V gene (reference sequence). The CDR3 spells CASSLVRRATNEKLFF. The CDR3 region has the DNA TGTGCCAGCAGCTTAGTAAGGAGGGCCACTAATGAAAAACTGTTTTTT.

This clone has more than one count but fewer than ten. The chain links TRBV7-9 to TRBJ1-6; 8 bases map to TRBD1. Trimming removed 5 bases from V and 7 bases from J; junction bases left unmatched: 13. Germline assignment: CDR1 SEHNR and CDR2 FQNEAQ (reference sequence). There are 17 residues in the CDR3. CDR3: CASSPRTGRTGNSPLHF. DNA of the CDR3: TGTGCCAGCAGCCCCCGGACAGGGAGAACGGGAAATTCACCCCTCCACTTT.

The V gene is TRBV10-3, the J gene TRBJ2-1; 7 bases are shared with TRBD1. Per the germline V gene, CDR1 is ENHRY and CDR2 is SYGVKD. The CDR3 contains 13 residues. V shed 5 bases, J shed 8 bases, and the junction held 6 bases outside the gene matches. In nucleotides, the CDR3 is TGTGCCATCAGTCAGACAGGGCTGGATGAGCAGTTCTTC. Translated, it gives CAISQTGLDEQFF.

The CDR3 sequence: CASSIRGSTYQPQHF. The CDR3 DNA sequence: TGTGCCAGTAGTATTCGAGGGTCAACTTATCAGCCCCAGCATTTT. This chain links TRBV19 with TRBJ1-5; D is uncertain. Per germline, CDR1 LNHDA and CDR2 SQIVND (reference sequence). CDR3 length: 15 amino acids. Trimming pared 3 bases from V and 5 bases from J, leaving 14 bases between.

The chain employs TRBV21-1 and TRBJ1-1; the table calls TRBD1, which could not be checked here. TRBV21-1 is a pseudogene locus. The CDR3 contains 16 residues. CDR3 in DNA: TGTGCCAGCAGCAAAGGGACAGGTGAACTGAACACTGAAGCTTTCTTT. Its translation: CASSKGTGELNTEAFF.

The chain has TRBV5-4 and TRBJ2-3; D is ambiguous. Trimming removed 4 bases at V and 2 bases at J, with 11 bases between. The germline CDR1 and CDR2 sequences are SGHNT and YYREEE (reference sequence). The CDR3 sequence is 14 residues long. CDR3 loop: CASSPDRYTDTQYF. CDR3 DNA: TGTGCCAGCAGCCCGGACCGATACACAGATACGCAGTATTTT.

The chain joins TRBV7-6 to TRBJ2-3; 7 bases fit TRBD1. The germline gives CDR1 SGHVS, CDR2 FNYEAQ. CDR3 length equals 16 residues. V was pared by 5 bases and J by 1 base, with 9 bases of the junction left unmatched. This CDR3 is CASSQGTARGTDTQYF. CDR3 sequence (DNA): TGTGCCAGCAGCCAAGGGACAGCCCGAGGCACAGATACGCAGTATTTT.

The genes are TRBV6-1 and TRBJ1-2; no reliable D call. The CDR3 is 15 amino acids. Germline lookup yields CDR1 MNHNS and CDR2 SASEGT. Trimming removed 1 base at V and 2 bases at J, with 11 bases between. CDR3 in DNA: TGTGCCAGCAGTGAAGTGCTCCCGGCCAACTATGGCTACACCTTC. This codes for CASSEVLPANYGYTF.

The chain couples TRBV13 to TRBJ2-7, with 9 bases aligning to TRBD2. Per the germline V gene, CDR1 is PRHDT and CDR2 is FYEKMQ (reference sequence). The trim removed 6 bases at V and 4 bases at J, leaving 7 bases unmatched. The CDR3 has 14 residues. The CDR3 loop reads CASSPPSGNYEQYF. CDR3 sequence (DNA): TGTGCCAGCAGTCCACCTAGCGGGAATTACGAGCAGTACTTC.

This clone has just a few counts. The V and J genes are TRBV5-1 and TRBJ2-6, with 7 bases fitting TRBD1. V gave up 1 base and J gave up 1 base; unmatched junction bases: 5. Germline V gene data show CDR1 as SGHRS and CDR2 as YFSETQ. There are 17 residues in the CDR3. The CDR3 reads CASSLFGRGSGANVLTF. The CDR3 bases are TGCGCCAGCAGCTTGTTTGGCAGGGGGTCTGGGGCCAACGTCCTGACTTTC.

V is TRBV27 and J is TRBJ1-2; 10 nucleotides match TRBD1. Looked up from germline, CDR1 is MNHEY and CDR2 is SMNVEV (reference sequence). With V trimmed by 7 bases and J by 5 bases, 7 bases remained unmatched. This CDR3 is 14 amino acids long. The CDR3 loop is CASTSGTGEYGYTF. The CDR3 DNA is TGTGCCAGCACTTCCGGGACAGGGGAATATGGCTACACCTTC.

The genes are TRBV19 and TRBJ2-1; 10 bases are a match to TRBD2. CDR1 is LNHDA, CDR2 SQIVND, per germline (reference sequence). V lost 3 bases to trimming and J lost 5 bases; unmatched junction nucleotides: 4. The CDR3 is made up of 15 amino acids. The CDR3: CASSIFSGGNNEQFF. CDR3 DNA sequence: TGTGCCAGTAGTATTTTTAGCGGGGGGAACAATGAGCAGTTCTTC.

The chain combines TRBV11-2 with TRBJ1-4; no definite D call. The CDR3 consists of 14 residues. Germline values: CDR1 SGHAT, CDR2 FQNNGV. Trimming removed 5 bases from V and 6 bases from J, with 13 bases in between. The CDR3 DNA follows: TGTGCCAGCAGCGTCCAGTCTAGGGATGAAAAACTGTTTTTT. This encodes CASSVQSRDEKLFF.

This sequence joins TRBV2 and TRBJ2-5; the D gene is possibly TRBD1 (6 bases). Germline values: CDR1 SNHLY, CDR2 FYNNEI. Deletions cut 6 bases from V and 4 bases from J, with 12 bases between. The length of the CDR3 is 13 residues. The chain's CDR3 is CASRPDRIETQYF. CDR3 nucleotide sequence: TGTGCCAGCAGGCCCGACAGGATAGAGACCCAGTACTTC.

The rearrangement joins TRBV11-2 to TRBJ1-2; possible D gene TRBD1, 5 bases. The germline V gene encodes CDR1 SGHAT and CDR2 FQNNGV. Trimming stripped 5 bases from V and 1 base from J, with 14 bases between. The CDR3 runs to 15 residues. DNA for the CDR3: TGTGCCAGCAGCGTAGCCGGGGGGGTTAACTATGGCTACACCTTC. Protein product: CASSVAGGVNYGYTF.

This CDR3 reads CASSLEVGLYEQYF. CDR3 in DNA: TGTGCCAGCAGCTTAGAGGTGGGTCTCTACGAGCAGTACTTC. V is TRBV7-8 and J is TRBJ2-7, with no clear D. Germline V gene data show CDR1 as SGHVS and CDR2 as FQNEAQ. The V gene lost 1 base and the J gene lost 3 bases, with 10 bases spanning the gap. The CDR3 is made up of 14 amino acids.

The rearrangement uses TRBV14 and TRBJ2-5, with TRBD1 as a possible D gene (5 bases). The V end was cut by 4 bases, the J end by 2 bases, with 11 bases between. The CDR3 is 14 amino acids. Germline CDR1 is SGHDN and CDR2 is FVKESK. The CDR3 reads CASSPGARQETQYF. Written as DNA, the CDR3 is TGTGCCAGCAGCCCTGGGGCCAGGCAAGAGACCCAGTACTTC.

This clone occurred a few times. The J gene is TRBJ2-7, the V gene TRBV13, with no clear D. The CDR3 loop spans 13 amino acids. The V end was cut by 3 bases, the J end by 5 bases, with 11 bases between. The germline gives CDR1 PRHDT, CDR2 FYEKMQ (reference sequence). The CDR3 here is CASSFRNADEQYF. The CDR3 DNA sequence: TGTGCCAGCAGCTTCCGAAACGCGGACGAGCAGTACTTC.

The genes are TRBV19 and TRBJ2-1, with 11 bases that match TRBD2. The ends lost 5 bases at V and 3 bases at J; junction bases unmatched: 6. CDR1 LNHDA and CDR2 SQIVND come from the germline V gene (reference sequence). CDR3 length: 16 residues. CDR3 in DNA: TGTGCCAGTAGTTCCCAACTAGCGGGAGACTACAATGAGCAGTTCTTC. It translates to CASSSQLAGDYNEQFF.